These 12 T cell receptor beta chains share one sample of origin, sequenced in a study of fetal regulatory T cell absence and autoimmunity. Clones were read by immunoSEQ multiplex PCR, and TCRdb kept only the in-frame ones, dropping some. The sample lists around 100,000 clones, about three quarters occurring once. Sample: pancreas tissue. All receptors come from a male donor with IPEX syndrome.

CDR3 sequence (DNA): TGTGCCATCAATTCCGGACAGGGGGCTAACTATGGCTACACCTTC. Translated, it gives CAINSGQGANYGYTF. The chain uses TRBV10-3 and TRBJ1-2, with 10 bases matching TRBD1. This CDR3 spans 15 amino acids. Germline V gene sequence: CDR1 ENHRY, CDR2 SYGVKD. The V and J ends lost 7 bases and 0 bases, in that order; junction bases with no gene match: 5.

This chain links TRBV6-1 with TRBJ1-2, with 9 bases lining up with TRBD1. The CDR3 runs to 14 residues. Per the germline V gene, CDR1 is MNHNS and CDR2 is SASEGT. Trimming took 2 bases from V and 10 from J; bases not matched to a gene: 8. This CDR3 is CASSETGTGTYYTF. The CDR3 DNA is TGTGCCAGCAGTGAAACCGGGACAGGGACCTACTACACCTTC.

V and J are TRBV6-5 and TRBJ1-2, with a weak D call TRBD1 (6 bases). Trimming removed 0 bases from V and 8 bases from J, with 16 bases in between. This CDR3 spans 15 amino acids. Germline-derived CDR1 and CDR2 are MNHEY and SVGAGI. CDR3 nucleotide sequence: TGTGCCAGCAGTTACTCATTCCAGGGGAAAGAGGGCTACACCTTC. Translated, it gives CASSYSFQGKEGYTF.

This sequence joins TRBV30 and TRBJ1-1; TRBD1 agrees at 7 bases. Germline assignment: CDR1 GTSNPN and CDR2 SVGIG (reference sequence). The length of the CDR3 is 12 residues. Trimming at V came to 0 bases and at J to 7 bases, leaving 2 bases not matched to a gene. The CDR3: CAWSVDRSEAFF. The CDR3 region has the DNA TGTGCCTGGAGTGTGGACAGGAGTGAAGCTTTCTTT.

This clone turned up a few times. The chain has TRBV19 and TRBJ2-6, with TRBD1 as a possible D gene (5 bases). V lost 2 bases and J 3 bases, leaving 8 bases between the germline ends. Germline V gives CDR1 LNHDA, CDR2 SQIVND (reference sequence). CDR3 size: 15 residues. The CDR3 reads CASSIRQFGANVLTF. The DNA of the CDR3 is TGTGCCAGTAGTATACGACAGTTTGGGGCCAACGTCCTGACTTTC.

The V and J genes are TRBV14 and TRBJ1-2, with 10 bases lining up with TRBD1. Trimming at V came to 4 bases and at J to 4 bases, leaving 0 bases not matched to a gene. CDR1 and CDR2 from the germline V gene are SGHDN and FVKESK. There are 13 residues in the CDR3. The CDR3 region has the DNA TGTGCCAGCAGCCGGGACAGGGGCTATGGCTACACCTTC. It yields the protein CASSRDRGYGYTF.

V usage is TRBV6-4 and J usage is TRBJ2-5; 8 positions match TRBD1. Per germline, CDR1 MRHNA and CDR2 SNTAGT. The trim removed 5 bases at V and 6 bases at J, leaving 11 bases unmatched. The CDR3 contains 15 residues. CDR3 coding DNA: TGTGCCAGCAGTCCCAAGCCAAGGACAGGGAAGACCCAGTACTTC. It translates to CASSPKPRTGKTQYF.

A single count supports this clone. In nucleotides, the CDR3 is TGTGCCAGCAGCGTAGGCGGGGGGGCTTCCTACAATGAGCAGTTCTTC. This encodes CASSVGGGASYNEQFF. The rearrangement joins TRBV9 to TRBJ2-1, with 9 bases that match TRBD2. The CDR3 has 16 amino acids. V lost 0 bases, J lost 1 base, and 2 bases stayed unmatched. In germline, CDR1 is SGDLS, CDR2 YYNGEE.

This chain links TRBV15 with TRBJ1-1; D remains ambiguous. Per germline, CDR1 LNHNV and CDR2 YYDKDF (reference sequence). The V and J ends lost 1 base and 0 bases respectively, with 9 bases between them. The CDR3 is made up of 15 amino acids. In DNA form, the CDR3 reads TGTGCCACCAGCAGAGGCGGAGCCTTGAACACTGAAGCTTTCTTT. Amino acid sequence: CATSRGGALNTEAFF.

This clone was seen more than once but under ten times. The chain uses TRBV2 and TRBJ2-1; unclear D gene. V was shortened by 6 bases and J by 4 bases, with 7 bases between the two germline ends. This CDR3 comprises 12 residues. Germline CDR1 reads SNHLY; CDR2 reads FYNNEI. CDR3 in DNA: TGTGCCAGCAGGACACTTTACAATGAGCAGTTCTTC. Its translation: CASRTLYNEQFF.

This chain joins TRBV5-6 and TRBJ2-7; D is possibly TRBD2 (5 bases). The germline CDR1 and CDR2 sequences are SGHDT and YYEEEE. The CDR3 runs 15 residues. V shed 1 base and J shed 3 bases, with 14 bases lying between them. CDR3 sequence (DNA): TGTGCCAGCAGCTTGTACGAGGGAGAAATCTACGAGCAGTACTTC. Amino acid sequence: CASSLYEGEIYEQYF.

The rearrangement joins TRBV30 to TRBJ1-2, with D uncertain. This CDR3 contains 15 residues. Trimming stripped 1 base from V and 3 bases from J, with 15 bases between. Germline V gives CDR1 GTSNPN, CDR2 SVGIG (reference sequence). CDR3 sequence reads: CAWSAPRRIDYGYTF. The CDR3 region has the DNA TGTGCCTGGAGTGCCCCCCGACGGATTGACTATGGCTACACCTTC.